This T cell receptor (beta chain) was profiled in a study of blood T cell repertoires in COVID-19. Turning to the study itself: Both acute and convalescent COVID-19 samples were obtained from the United States, Italy and Spain. T cells, B-cell-depleted T cells, or PBMCs supplied cDNA or gDNA.

The data were produced by immunoSEQ multiplex PCR, yet TCRdb's version contains in-frame clones alone and is incomplete. The table lists 250,000 or so clones, over 80% of them singletons. There are 15 residues in the CDR3. With 3 bases removed from V and 2 bases from J, the gap between germline ends came to 11 bases. Germline CDR1 MGHDK, CDR2 SYGVNS. The chain carries TRBV25-1 and TRBJ1-3; no reliable D call. The specimen sequenced was peripheral blood. This receptor was obtained from a woman in her 40s who had recovered from COVID-19. CDR3 residues: CASSDSRNPGNTIYF. CDR3 DNA sequence: TGTGCCAGCAGTGATTCGAGAAACCCTGGAAACACCATATATTTT.